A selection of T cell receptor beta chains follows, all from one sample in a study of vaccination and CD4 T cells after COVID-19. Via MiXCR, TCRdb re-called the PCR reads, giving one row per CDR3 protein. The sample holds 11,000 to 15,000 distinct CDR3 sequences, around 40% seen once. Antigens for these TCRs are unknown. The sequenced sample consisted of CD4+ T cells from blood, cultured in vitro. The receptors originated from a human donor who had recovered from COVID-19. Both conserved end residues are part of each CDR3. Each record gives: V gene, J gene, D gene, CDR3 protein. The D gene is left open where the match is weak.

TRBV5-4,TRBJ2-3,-,CASRSTRRKSTDTQYF
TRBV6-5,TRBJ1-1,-,CASSWVPNTEAFF
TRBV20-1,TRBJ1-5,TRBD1,CSARTQGAGNQPQHF
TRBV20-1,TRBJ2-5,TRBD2,CSARGLAGVETQYF
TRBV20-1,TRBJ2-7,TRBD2,CSARAGLAETYEQYF
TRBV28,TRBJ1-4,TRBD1,CASSPGTAGNEKLFF
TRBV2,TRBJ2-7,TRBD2,CASSVAGGRYEQYF
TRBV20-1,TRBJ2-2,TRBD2,CSASLAGNTGELFF
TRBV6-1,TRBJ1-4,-,CASTSGAEKLFF
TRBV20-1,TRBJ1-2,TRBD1,CSASYPPKPETGMNTDGYTF
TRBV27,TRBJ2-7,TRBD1,CASSKTGLNYEQYF
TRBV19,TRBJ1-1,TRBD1,CASSPPIRDRIYTEAFF
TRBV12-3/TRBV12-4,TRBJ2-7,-,CASSHPRPSYYEQYF
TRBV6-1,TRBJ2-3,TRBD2,CASIAEGIAGVADTQYF
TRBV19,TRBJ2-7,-,CASSRNGQYEQYF
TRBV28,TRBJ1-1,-,CASSLIDLNTEAFF
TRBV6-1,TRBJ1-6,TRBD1,CASRDREGNSPLHF
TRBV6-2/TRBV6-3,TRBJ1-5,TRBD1,CASSTTDRGSNQPQHF
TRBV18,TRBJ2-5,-,CASSQGAQETQYF
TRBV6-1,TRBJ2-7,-,CASGGGTHPLYEQYF
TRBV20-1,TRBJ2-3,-,CSARGSTDTQYF
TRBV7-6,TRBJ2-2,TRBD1,CASSLMDRGYRGELFF
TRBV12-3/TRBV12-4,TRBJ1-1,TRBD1,CASSAGQLNTEAFF
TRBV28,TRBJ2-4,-,CASSPWVAKNIQYF
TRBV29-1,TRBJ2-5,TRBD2,CSVESSGRAGYETQYF
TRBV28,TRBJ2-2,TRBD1,CASSLGGQGTGELFF
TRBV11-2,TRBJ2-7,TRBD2,CASSLLAGGPYEQYF
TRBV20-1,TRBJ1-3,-,CSAQDRYVGNTIYF
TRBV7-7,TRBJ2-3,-,CASSLAPGADTQYF
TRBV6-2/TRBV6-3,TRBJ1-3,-,CAAGRGAGNTIYF
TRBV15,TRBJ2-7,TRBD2,CATSRDREGPDEQYF
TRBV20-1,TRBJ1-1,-,CSARVGQYTEAFF
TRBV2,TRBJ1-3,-,CASSERYSGNTIYF
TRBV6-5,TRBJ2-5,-,CASSYSAGANYQETQYF
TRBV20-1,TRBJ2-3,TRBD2,CSARDPGLAGRSSTDTQYF
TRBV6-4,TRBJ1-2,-,CASLPPPNVIRYTF
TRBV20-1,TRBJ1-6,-,CSARGNRDNSPPHF
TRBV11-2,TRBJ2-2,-,CASSLISLGVFF
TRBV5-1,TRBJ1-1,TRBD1,CASSSGGLGTEAFF
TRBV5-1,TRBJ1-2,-,CASSFAVQGGVGYTF
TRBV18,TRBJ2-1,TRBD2,CASSPERLAGPYNEQFF
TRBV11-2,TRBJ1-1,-,CASSLDRVAGFWTFF
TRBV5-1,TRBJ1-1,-,CASSFGGSPEAFF
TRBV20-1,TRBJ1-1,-,CSARRGQRRTEAFF
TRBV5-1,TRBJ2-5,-,CASKVLDPGETQYF
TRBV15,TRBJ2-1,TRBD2,CATLLAGPRNEQFF
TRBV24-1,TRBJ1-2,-,CATSDLSANYGYTF
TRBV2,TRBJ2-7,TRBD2,CASGGEGYEQYF
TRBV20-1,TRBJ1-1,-,CSARMAALSNTEAFF
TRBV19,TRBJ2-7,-,CASSIRGASYEQYF
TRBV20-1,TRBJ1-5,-,CSARDLGRASNQPQHF
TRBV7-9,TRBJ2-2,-,CASSRTGELFF
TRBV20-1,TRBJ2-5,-,CSASPVVEPETQYF
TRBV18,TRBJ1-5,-,CASSPHPGSQPQHF